The 26 T cell receptor beta chains presented below share a single source sample, sequenced in a study of radiation and T cells in renal cell carcinoma. Measured with immunoSEQ multiplex PCR; TCRdb has only the in-frame clones, and not every one. In the table there are more than 65,000 clones, about 86% of which are singletons. Stated time point: blood 2 weeks post-SBRT. Treatment of the sample: 15 Gy SBRT to primary tumor, nephrectomy 4 weeks later. The material was blood, obtained from a patient whose treatment included radiotherapy and nephrectomy. The source is a woman aged 50 to 60 with renal cell carcinoma.

This chain uses TRBV7-2 with TRBJ2-5, with 11 positions matching TRBD2. Germline V gene lookup returns CDR1 SGHTA and CDR2 FQGNSA. This CDR3 is built from 18 residues. V was clipped by 5 bases and J by 4 bases; unmatched bases: 15. CDR3 protein: CASSRTRILAGVRETQYF. CDR3 nucleotides: TGTGCCAGCAGCCGTACCCGGATACTAGCGGGAGTAAGAGAGACCCAGTACTTC.

The V gene is TRBV5-1, the J gene TRBJ2-7, with 10 bases aligning to TRBD2. V dropped 0 bases and J dropped 5; count of bases not matched to a gene: 5. Germline-derived CDR1 and CDR2 are SGHRS and YFSETQ. This CDR3 comprises 15 residues. Here the CDR3 reads CASSLESGRVNEQYF. CDR3 nucleotides: TGCGCCAGCAGCTTGGAGAGCGGGAGGGTCAACGAGCAGTACTTC.

The CDR3 coding sequence is TGTGCCAGCCGAATAGGGGGGGTCACTGAAGCTTTCTTT. The encoded protein is CASRIGGVTEAFF. The genes are TRBV28 and TRBJ1-1; maybe TRBD1 (6 bases). The CDR3 consists of 13 residues. The germline gives CDR1 MDHEN, CDR2 SYDVKM. Trimming cost V 8 bases and J 4 bases, with 14 bases left between them.

The V call is TRBV2, the J call TRBJ1-6, with unresolved D. CDR3 length: 17 amino acids. Germline V lookup: CDR1 SNHLY, CDR2 FYNNEI. Trimming stripped 4 bases from V and 0 bases from J, with 13 bases between. The CDR3: CASSVGGLGSYNSPLHF. CDR3 nucleotide sequence: TGTGCCAGCAGTGTTGGTGGACTCGGCTCCTATAATTCACCCCTCCACTTT.

This sequence joins TRBV10-3 and TRBJ1-4, with D perhaps matching TRBD1 (5 bases). The germline V gene has CDR1 ENHRY and CDR2 SYGVKD. V was pared by 4 bases and J by 5 bases, with 11 bases between. The CDR3 length is 14 residues. DNA of the CDR3: TGTGCCATCAGTGGGGGGGAGGGCAATGAAAAACTGTTTTTT. This encodes CAISGGEGNEKLFF.

The chain couples TRBV4-2 to TRBJ2-7; 10 positions match TRBD2. Germline V gives CDR1 LGHNA, CDR2 YNFKEQ. CDR3 length equals 16 residues. The V and J ends lost 1 base and 3 bases, in that order; junction bases with no gene match: 6. For the CDR3, the DNA is TGTGCCAGCAGCCAAGGTGTAGCGGGAGGCATCTACGAGCAGTACTTC. It is translated as CASSQGVAGGIYEQYF.

The chain has TRBV7-8 and TRBJ2-7, with D unclear. The germline gives CDR1 SGHVS, CDR2 FQNEAQ. The CDR3 extends over 13 amino acids. V shed 5 bases and J shed 5 bases, with 13 bases lying between them. The CDR3 coding sequence is TGTGCCAGCAGCCAAACATATACAGACGAGCAGTACTTC. It specifies CASSQTYTDEQYF.

The chain couples TRBV11-2 to TRBJ2-5; TRBD2 might be the D (6 bases). This CDR3 has 14 amino acids. Trimming removed 10 bases at V and 0 bases at J, with 15 bases between. Germline V gives CDR1 SGHAT, CDR2 FQNNGV. The chain's CDR3 is CATRRGLYQETQYF. CDR3 DNA: TGTGCCACCCGCCGGGGACTCTACCAAGAGACCCAGTACTTC.

This sequence joins TRBV2 and TRBJ2-3; TRBD2 agrees at 10 bases. CDR3 length: 16 residues. Trimming removed 6 bases from V and 2 bases from J; junction bases left unmatched: 8. Germline V lookup: CDR1 SNHLY, CDR2 FYNNEI. The DNA for the CDR3 is TGTGCCAGCAGCCCCAGGACTAGCGGCTCCACAGATACGCAGTATTTT. Protein: CASSPRTSGSTDTQYF.

V usage is TRBV18 and J usage is TRBJ2-7, with 8 bases that match TRBD2. Trimming removed 3 bases from V and 6 bases from J; junction bases left unmatched: 7. CDR1 and CDR2 from the germline V gene are KGHSH and LQKENI. CDR3 size: 14 residues. CDR3 coding DNA: TGTGCCAGCTCACCTGGCCGACTAGCGTCCGAGCAGTACTTC. Its translation: CASSPGRLASEQYF. The full variable domain, rest sourced from reference TRBV18 and TRBJ2-7, is NAGVMQNPRHLVRRRGQEARLRCSPMKGHSHVYWYRQLPEEGLKFMVYLQKENIIDESGMPKERFSAEFPKEGPSILRIQQVVRGDSAAYFCASSPGRLASEQYFGPGTRLTVT.

The chain links TRBV6-1 to TRBJ1-4, with a weak D call TRBD1 (5 bases). CDR1 and CDR2 (germline): MNHNS, SASEGT. The CDR3 spans 14 residues. With 2 bases removed from V and 7 bases from J, the gap between germline ends came to 11 bases. CDR3 in DNA: TGTGCCAGCAGTGAAAGAGGGGTTAGTGAAAAACTGTTTTTT. The encoded protein is CASSERGVSEKLFF.

The rearrangement joins TRBV5-5 to TRBJ1-1; 10 positions match TRBD1. This CDR3 contains 15 residues. Trimming removed 3 bases from V and 1 base from J; junction bases left unmatched: 3. CDR1 and CDR2 (germline): SGHKS, YYEKEE (reference sequence). The CDR3 loop reads CASSSGQGGNTEAFF. For the CDR3, the DNA is TGTGCCAGCAGCTCCGGACAGGGGGGGAACACTGAAGCTTTCTTT.

In this sample, this clone turned up once. The rearrangement joins TRBV7-2 to TRBJ2-3; a weak D match, TRBD2 (6 bases). Germline V gene data show CDR1 as SGHTA and CDR2 as FQGNSA. Trimming removed 2 bases from V and 2 bases from J, with 14 bases in between. CDR3 length: 16 residues. This CDR3 is CASSLRGNLYTDTQYF. The CDR3 region has the DNA TGTGCCAGCAGCTTACGGGGGAACCTCTACACAGATACGCAGTATTTT.

The chain carries TRBV7-2 and TRBJ2-7, with D unclear. Trimming took off 5 bases at V and 6 bases at J, with 14 bases between the two ends. Germline CDR1 SGHTA, CDR2 FQGNSA. There are 13 residues in the CDR3. This CDR3 reads CASSPLRRSEQYF. CDR3 bases: TGTGCCAGCAGCCCTCTCCGGCGCAGCGAGCAGTACTTC.

V and J are TRBV5-4 and TRBJ2-3, with 7 bases aligning to TRBD2. There are 17 residues in the CDR3. The germline gives CDR1 SGHNT, CDR2 YYREEE (reference sequence). V lost 4 bases and J lost 0; bases outside the gene matches: 11. CDR3 coding DNA: TGTGCCAGCAGCAATGGGGCCGGGACTACTAGCACAGATACGCAGTATTTT. Its translation: CASSNGAGTTSTDTQYF.

This clone has more than one count but fewer than ten. The rearrangement uses TRBV10-1 and TRBJ1-2, with unresolved D. The CDR3 consists of 15 residues. V shed 9 bases and J shed 3 bases, with 20 bases lying between them. Germline CDR1 reads WNHNN; CDR2 reads SYGVQD (reference sequence). CDR3 nucleotide sequence: TGCGCCAGTCCGAAAAGGATCCGGGGAGACTATGGCTACACCTTC. Amino acids: CASPKRIRGDYGYTF.

The gene calls are TRBV19 and TRBJ2-3; D may be TRBD2 (5 bases). The CDR3 is 14 residues long. Germline CDR1 is LNHDA and CDR2 is SQIVND (reference sequence). The ends were cut back, 7 bases at V and 5 bases at J, with 16 bases in the middle. The CDR3: CASIRTGFQDTQYF. CDR3 bases: TGTGCCAGTATAAGAACGGGGTTCCAAGATACGCAGTATTTT. Filled out from reference TRBV19 and TRBJ2-3, the complete variable domain reads DGGITQSPKYLFRKEGQNVTLSCEQNLNHDAMYWYRQDPGQGLRLIYYSQIVNDFQKGDIAEGYSVSREKKESFPLTVTSAQKNPTAFYLCASIRTGFQDTQYFGPGTRLTVL.

The V call is TRBV7-2, the J call TRBJ1-2; weak D call: TRBD1 (5 bases). The CDR3 sequence is 14 residues long. Germline assignment: CDR1 SGHTA and CDR2 FQGNSA. The V gene lost 6 bases and the J gene lost 8 bases, with 19 bases spanning the gap. The CDR3 sequence is CASRKWGLWRGYTF. As DNA, the CDR3 is TGTGCCAGCAGGAAGTGGGGGTTGTGGCGGGGCTACACCTTC.

Comment on this clone: The sample has other DNA sequences that encode this CDR3 too. The rearrangement joins TRBV7-9 to TRBJ1-4, with D maybe TRBD1 (5 bases). Trimming pared 5 bases from V and 7 bases from J, leaving 11 bases between. The V gene's germline CDR1 is SEHNR and CDR2 FQNEAQ (reference sequence). This CDR3 comprises 13 residues. The CDR3 here is CASSVERGEKLFF. CDR3 DNA: TGTGCCAGCAGCGTGGAGAGGGGTGAAAAACTGTTTTTT.

This clone was observed a single time. The chain's CDR3 is CASSLGAGSYEQYF. CDR3 nucleotides: TGCGCCAGCAGCTTGGGAGCGGGTTCCTACGAGCAGTACTTC. V gene TRBV5-1 combines with J gene TRBJ2-7, with D possibly matching TRBD2 (6 bases). The germline V gene encodes CDR1 SGHRS and CDR2 YFSETQ. The CDR3 covers 14 residues. Trimming pared 0 bases from V and 1 base from J, leaving 8 bases between.

This clone was seen a single time. The J gene is TRBJ1-1, the V gene TRBV4-2, with TRBD1 as a possible D gene (5 bases). Germline V lookup: CDR1 LGHNA, CDR2 YNFKEQ. V was trimmed by 5 bases and J by 7 bases, leaving 17 bases between them. CDR3 length equals 14 residues. CDR3 in DNA: TGTGCCAGCAGCTTGGGCGGGACGGAGTATGAAGCTTTCTTT. It is translated as CASSLGGTEYEAFF.

This clone showed up just a few times. V gene TRBV6-6 combines with J gene TRBJ1-6, with a possible D match to TRBD1 (5 bases). This CDR3 region has 12 residues. The germline V and J ends were trimmed by 10 bases and 10 bases, with 14 bases remaining between them. Per germline, CDR1 MNHNY and CDR2 SVGAGI (reference sequence). The CDR3 here is CATGTPGSPLHF. The CDR3 region has the DNA TGTGCCACAGGGACTCCGGGGTCACCCCTCCACTTT.

The genes are TRBV4-2 and TRBJ2-5; 7 nucleotides line up with TRBD2. Germline CDR1 is LGHNA and CDR2 is YNFKEQ. Trimming cost V 0 bases and J 3 bases; bases outside gene matches: 1. This CDR3 region has 14 residues. The CDR3 nucleotides read TGTGCCAGCAGCCAAGAGGGGGGGGAAGAGACCCAGTACTTC. This codes for CASSQEGGEETQYF.

The chain joins TRBV28 to TRBJ2-7; D possibly corresponds to TRBD2 (5 bases). Trimming removed 8 bases at V and 3 bases at J, with 14 bases between. The CDR3 length is 13 residues. Germline loops: CDR1 MDHEN, CDR2 SYDVKM. The CDR3 is CASEGGGYYEQYF. The CDR3 DNA reads as TGTGCCAGCGAGGGTGGCGGGTACTACGAGCAGTACTTC.

In regard to this clone: The junction shows a germline mismatch at one end, possibly a read error. This chain uses TRBV7-2 with TRBJ1-5; no reliable D call. Germline CDR1 SGHTA, CDR2 FQGNSA. The CDR3 consists of 12 residues. The DNA for the CDR3 is TGTGCCAGCAGCTCTCCCGTGGCCCCCCTGCATTTT. This encodes CASSSPVAPLHF.

This clone was seen just once. Different DNA sequences within this sample yield the same CDR3. The chain uses TRBV5-6 and TRBJ1-2; 9 nucleotides agree with TRBD1. The CDR3 has 15 amino acids. J gave up 8 bases and V 4 bases, and 12 bases lay outside the gene matches. Germline V gene sequence: CDR1 SGHDT, CDR2 YYEEEE. CDR3 in DNA: TGTGCCAGCAGCCCCGGGACAGGGTCAGGCTACGGCTACACCTTC. The encoded protein is CASSPGTGSGYGYTF.